The source of this T cell receptor beta chain is a study of beta chain features in type 1 diabetes listed by TCRdb under 2018. With respect to the entire study: No differences in mean age, gender distribution, total cell number or subset yield were found between patients and healthy donors. A total of around 110,000,000 sorted cells were examined across all samples, and RNA yield correlated strongly with the number of cells per subset. In the study, recently diagnosed type 1 diabetes patients and matched healthy donors were compared on the TCRB repertoires of their sorted circulating CD4+ T cell subsets. Whereas all 28 donors provided naive and central memory subsets, regulatory and stem cell-like memory subsets were isolated from just 8 patients and roughly 8 healthy donors. Points the paper makes about the study in general: PCR might favor shorter templates, but patient and control samples were amplified and corrected together, so any skew would affect both groups equally. Patients with type 1 diabetes made fewer insertions and deleted more nucleotides at VDJ recombination sites, implying thymic rearrangement abnormalities. Naive, central memory and regulatory TCRB repertoires appeared to be more alike among patients than among healthy donors. Because cDNA was sequenced instead of genomic DNA, activated cells with high expression could be over-represented, although the groups did not differ in activation or CD3 levels. Because the HLA sub-analyses included only small numbers of individuals, any influence of HLA type on TCRB rearrangement was left unresolved. A moderate but significant shortening of TCRB CDR3 length was observed in type 1 diabetes patients in all four CD4+ subsets.

The entire amount of isolated RNA was reverse transcribed using the High Capacity cDNA Reverse Transcription Kit, so the sequenced TCRB transcripts were expressed ones. Deep immunoSEQ sequencing was performed on naive, central memory and regulatory T cell samples, with an average of roughly 3.3 million total reads per sample. After sorted cells were lysed in RLT buffer, RNA was extracted with DNase-treated RNeasy Micro or Mini kits, with the choice depending on cell number. To prevent cross-contamination, each cell subset was processed individually, whereas patient and healthy donor samples were processed jointly. TCRB sequences were amplified from cDNA with the immunoSEQ multiplex PCR, producing 87-bp fragments spanning the CDR3 region. Amplicons were sequenced on the Illumina HiSeq platform. On the authors' methods: Synthetic template baselines were used to correct PCR bias computationally, reads within Hamming distance 2 were collapsed, and singletons that could not be merged were discarded. Reads were aligned against IMGT to assign V, D and J genes, CDR3 length and insertions or deletions at six rearrangement sites. Within each subset, clonotype counts were normalized to the number of sorted cells before true diversity and Gini coefficients were calculated with the tcR R package. Repertoire sharing was quantified using the overlap coefficient calculated on TCRB nucleotide sequences. Out-of-frame TCRB sequences from naive cells were analyzed as a proxy for the pre-selection repertoire. Held by TCRdb, this immuneACCESS table contains in-frame sequences only and omits some clones. Under half of the omission traces to an unresolved V gene where checked; the cause of the rest is unknown. V and J calls and clone size are copied from that table; D and trimming were computed from the DNA. In all, the sample holds hundreds of thousands of clones, and over 13% of those were seen once. The ten largest clones represent 0.03% to 0.045% of the sample.

This clone has only a few counts. Its recognized antigen is unknown. No much larger clone is present one base from it, and per-base qualities are unavailable. According to the germline V gene, CDR1 reads MDHEN and CDR2 reads SYDVKM. The CDR3 has 15 amino acids, counting the end cysteine and phenylalanine. Only CDR3 DNA is held: 45 bases, read in frame from base 1. The V end loses 10 bases and the J end loses 1 base, and a stretch of 18 bases separates them. Each donor gave one peripheral blood draw, averaging approximately 110 mL, which was collected into heparinised tubes. Using a panel that included CD45RO, CCR7, CD25, CD127, CD95 and CD27, naive, central memory, regulatory and stem cell-like memory CD4+ T cells were sorted on a BD FACSAria II. All sorted populations exceeded 95% purity. Right away, PBMCs were isolated by Lymphoprep density gradient centrifugation and were stained directly, with no culture step. To minimize batch effects, samples were stained and sorted in pairs, one healthy donor with one patient per experiment.

This TCR was recovered from a man aged 18 to 35 with type 1 diabetes. The chain is encoded by TRBV28 joined to TRBJ2-3; the D gene lacks a confident call. Input material: naive CD4+ T cells from blood. The cell subset or site label of this sample denotes: true naive CD4+ T cells. The bases read TGTGCCATCGATCCGAGCAGCCGTGGCACAGATACGCAGTATTTT. It translates to CAIDPSSRGTDTQYF.